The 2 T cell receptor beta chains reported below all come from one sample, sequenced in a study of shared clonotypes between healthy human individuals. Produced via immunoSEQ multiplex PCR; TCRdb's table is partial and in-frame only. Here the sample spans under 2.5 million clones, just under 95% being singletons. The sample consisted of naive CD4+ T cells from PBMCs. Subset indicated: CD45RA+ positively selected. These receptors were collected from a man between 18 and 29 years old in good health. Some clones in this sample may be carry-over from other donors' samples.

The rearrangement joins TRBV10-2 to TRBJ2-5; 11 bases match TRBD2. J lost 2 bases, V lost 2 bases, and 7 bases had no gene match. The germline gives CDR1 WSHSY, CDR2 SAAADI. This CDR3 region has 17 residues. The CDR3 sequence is CASSEGTGTSGQETQYF. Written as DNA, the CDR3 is TGCGCCAGCAGTGAGGGGACCGGGACTAGCGGTCAAGAGACCCAGTACTTC.

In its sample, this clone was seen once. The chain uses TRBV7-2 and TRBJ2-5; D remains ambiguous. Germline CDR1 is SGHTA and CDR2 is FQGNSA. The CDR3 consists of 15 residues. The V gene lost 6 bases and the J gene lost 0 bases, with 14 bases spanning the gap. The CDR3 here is CASSSRPPYQETQYF. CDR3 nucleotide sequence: TGTGCCAGCAGTTCTCGACCGCCCTACCAAGAGACCCAGTACTTC.